These T cell receptor beta chains were read from a single sample in a study of beta chain features in type 1 diabetes. The assay was immunoSEQ multiplex PCR, and TCRdb's table has in-frame clones only and misses some. This table holds hundreds of thousands of clones, roughly 13% found once. Input material: naive CD4+ T cells from blood. All receptors come from a man aged 18 to 30 with type 1 diabetes. Both conserved end residues are part of each CDR3. The order of the fields is J gene, clone size, V gene, D gene, CDR3 DNA, CDR3 protein. A D gene is named only where the DNA matches it firmly. The size of a clone is reported for some rows only, either as once, few or many, or as a class for expanded clones.

j_call: TRBJ2-7
clone_size: few
v_call: TRBV7-8
d_call: NA
cdr3_nt: TGTGCCAGCAGCTTAGCATCCGGGGGACCCTACGAGCAGTACTTC
cdr3_aa: CASSLASGGPYEQYF

j_call: TRBJ2-1
clone_size: few
v_call: TRBV4-1
d_call: NA
cdr3_nt: TGCGCCAGCAGCCAAGAGGGCTACAATGAGCAGTTCTTC
cdr3_aa: CASSQEGYNEQFF

j_call: TRBJ1-2
clone_size: few
v_call: TRBV5-1
d_call: NA
cdr3_nt: TGCGCCAGCAGCCTACGATTGACGGACTATGGCTACACCTTC
cdr3_aa: CASSLRLTDYGYTF

j_call: TRBJ2-3
clone_size: few
v_call: TRBV7-9
d_call: TRBD2
cdr3_nt: TGTGCCAGCAGCTCCATTAGCGGGGGGGCGTCAGATACGCAGTATTTT
cdr3_aa: CASSSISGGASDTQYF

j_call: TRBJ1-2
clone_size: NA
v_call: TRBV4-1
d_call: NA
cdr3_nt: TGCGCCAGCAGCCAAGGGGTCTCAGGGGTCATCGGTGGCTACACCTTC
cdr3_aa: CASSQGVSGVIGGYTF

j_call: TRBJ1-4
clone_size: few
v_call: TRBV7-9
d_call: NA
cdr3_nt: TGTGCCAGCAGCCCCGGGGCTGGGACACCCGAAAAACTGTTTTTT
cdr3_aa: CASSPGAGTPEKLFF

j_call: TRBJ2-7
clone_size: few
v_call: TRBV18
d_call: NA
cdr3_nt: TGTGCCAGCTCACCAGGGCTGGACTTCAACTACGAGCAGTACTTC
cdr3_aa: CASSPGLDFNYEQYF

j_call: TRBJ2-5
clone_size: few
v_call: TRBV14
d_call: NA
cdr3_nt: TGTGCCAGCAGCCGACAGGCAGGGGACCAGTACTTC
cdr3_aa: CASSRQAGDQYF

j_call: TRBJ2-1
clone_size: few
v_call: TRBV7-2
d_call: TRBD2
cdr3_nt: TGTGCCAGCAGCTTATGGCGGGGGGACTACAATGAGCAGTTCTTC
cdr3_aa: CASSLWRGDYNEQFF

j_call: TRBJ1-1
clone_size: few
v_call: TRBV18
d_call: NA
cdr3_nt: TGTGCCAGCTCACCGGCGGGCGTGAACACTGAAGCTTTCTTT
cdr3_aa: CASSPAGVNTEAFF

j_call: TRBJ2-5
clone_size: NA
v_call: TRBV6-5
d_call: NA
cdr3_nt: TGTGCCAGCAGTTACGCTAGATCTCAAGAGACCCAGTACTTC
cdr3_aa: CASSYARSQETQYF

j_call: TRBJ1-5
clone_size: NA
v_call: TRBV6-1
d_call: NA
cdr3_nt: TGTGCCAGCAGTTTACGAAGGGTTCAGCAGCCCCAGCATTTT
cdr3_aa: CASSLRRVQQPQHF

j_call: TRBJ1-2
clone_size: NA
v_call: TRBV7-8
d_call: TRBD1
cdr3_nt: TGTGCCAGCAGCTTAGAAAGGACAGGGAGAGGCATCTATGGCTACACCTTC
cdr3_aa: CASSLERTGRGIYGYTF